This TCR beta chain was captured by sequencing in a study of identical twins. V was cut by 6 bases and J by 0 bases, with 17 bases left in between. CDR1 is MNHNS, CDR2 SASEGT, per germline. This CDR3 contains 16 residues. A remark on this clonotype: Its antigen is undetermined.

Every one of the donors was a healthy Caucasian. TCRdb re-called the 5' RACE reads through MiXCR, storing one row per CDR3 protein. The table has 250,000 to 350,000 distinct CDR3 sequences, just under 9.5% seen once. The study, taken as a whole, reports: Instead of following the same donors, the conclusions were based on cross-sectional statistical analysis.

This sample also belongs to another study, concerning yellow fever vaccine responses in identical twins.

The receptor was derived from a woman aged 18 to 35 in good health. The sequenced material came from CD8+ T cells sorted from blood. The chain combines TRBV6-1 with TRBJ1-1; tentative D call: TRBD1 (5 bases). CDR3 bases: TGTGCCAGCAGCCCCAGCGGGGCTGCCATGAACACTGAAGCTTTCTTT. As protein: CASSPSGAAMNTEAFF.